This T cell receptor beta chain was captured by sequencing in a study of technical replicates of blood from a few donors (dated by TCRdb to 2016 to 2017). Comment on this clone: Its antigen is not yet known. Base qualities are not at hand, and no much larger clone is one base apart.

Library construction relied on the immunoSEQ multiplex PCR assay. TCRdb mirrors the immuneACCESS table, restricted to in-frame sequences. Some clones are absent from its copies; in checked studies, under half trace to an unresolved V gene, and the reason for the others is unknown. This sample has more than 70,000 clones in its table, and roughly 93% of those were observed once. The top ten clones comprise 0.2% to 0.25% of the sample. V is cut back by 11 bases and J by 1 base, with 7 bases in the junction unmatched. The CDR3 numbers 13 residues from cysteine through phenylalanine. Only CDR3 DNA is held: 39 bases, read in frame from base 1. Sequences WSHSY (CDR1) and SAAADI (CDR2) are obtained from the germline V gene.

This clonotype was obtained from a human donor in good health. The chain is encoded by TRBV10-2 joined to TRBJ1-1, with 7 junctional bases fitting TRBD1. The sequenced material came from T cells isolated from PBMCs. The CDR3 region: CASSQGGNTEAFF. Read as DNA, the sequence is TGCGCCTCAAGCCAGGGGGGGAACACTGAAGCTTTCTTT.